Following are 15 T cell receptor beta chains from one sample sequenced in a study of blood T cells in healthy people across ages (dated by TCRdb to the mid-2010s). Library creation used 5' RACE. The sequencing machine was an Illumina HiSeq 2500. A second roughly 7 to 12 cycle PCR used a sample-barcoded 5' primer and a J-beta primer mix. The raw public data were reprocessed by TCRdb itself: fastp quality trimming at Q25, MiXCR clonotype calling, in-frame beta chains only. Rows matching on CDR3 protein sequence are summarized as one entry with the most common DNA and genes. A total of fewer than 800,000 distinct CDR3 sequences appear in this sample, more than 20% of them only once. 9% to 9.5% of the sample comes from the top ten. The sample was also linked to a second study, of T cells of mothers and their children.

Specimen: blood. The receptors derive from a boy aged 5-17 years in good health.

The table lists this clonotype with a count of one. V is TRBV29-1 and J is TRBJ2-5; TRBD2 matches 7 bases. The J call may be mistaken, given a closer DNA end match to TRBJ2-7. Per the germline V gene, CDR1 is SQVTM and CDR2 is ANQGSEA. The CDR3 spans 12 residues. CDR3: CSVLLSGGEQYF. The DNA for the CDR3 is TGCAGCGTCCTTCTATCGGGGGGCGAGCAGTACTTC.

The chain employs TRBV28 and TRBJ1-1; unclear D gene. Between the trimmed V and J ends, which lost 0 bases and 11 bases, there was a span of 10 bases. CDR1 and CDR2 from the germline V gene are MDHEN and SYDVKM. The CDR3 has 12 residues. CDR3 DNA: TGTGCCAGCAGTTTATGGATACCGTTGGCTTTCTTT. Protein: CASSLWIPLAFF.

This clonotype turned up a few times. This chain links TRBV4-2 with TRBJ2-1, with a weak D call TRBD1 (5 bases). The CDR3 sequence is 17 residues long. Trimming removed 0 bases from V and 4 bases from J, with 16 bases in between. Germline CDR1 and CDR2: LGHNA and YNFKEQ. CDR3 sequence (DNA): TGTGCCAGCAGCCAAGATCTCTCTAGGGGCCCATACAATGAGCAGTTCTTC. Translated: CASSQDLSRGPYNEQFF.

The V gene is TRBV11-2, the J gene TRBJ1-2, with D possibly TRBD1 on 6 matching bases. Between the trimmed V and J ends, which lost 3 bases and 6 bases, there was a span of 17 bases. The germline V gene encodes CDR1 SGHAT and CDR2 FQNNGV. This CDR3 spans 15 amino acids. CDR3 in DNA: TGTGCCAGCAGCTTCCGAGGGACAAAAGGGGATGGCTACACCTTC. Translation: CASSFRGTKGDGYTF.

V usage is TRBV5-1 and J usage is TRBJ2-6, with D perhaps matching TRBD1 (5 bases). V was clipped by 4 bases and J by 0 bases, with 14 bases between them. Germline V gives CDR1 SGHRS, CDR2 YFSETQ. The CDR3 spans 17 residues. The CDR3 nucleotides read TGCGCCAGCAGCCTCTCAGGGCGAAGCTCTGGGGCCAACGTCCTGACTTTC. This encodes CASSLSGRSSGANVLTF.

The sample holds a few counts of this clonotype. The genes are TRBV7-8 and TRBJ2-6; D gene unclear. Germline values: CDR1 SGHVS, CDR2 FQNEAQ. Trimming took 6 bases from V and 3 from J, leaving 6 bases between them. The CDR3 sequence is 13 residues long. The CDR3 bases are TGTGCCAGCAGTTCCATTGGGGCCAACGTCCTGACTTTC. Translated, it gives CASSSIGANVLTF.

The rearrangement links TRBV3-1 to TRBJ2-1, with no clear D. V was cut by 0 bases and J by 8 bases, with 5 bases left in between. The CDR3 totals 12 residues. CDR1 and CDR2 (germline): LGHDT, YNNKEL (reference sequence). CDR3 residues: CASSQDYHEQFF. The CDR3 bases are TGTGCCAGCAGCCAAGATTACCATGAGCAGTTCTTC.

The chain has TRBV18 and TRBJ2-5; D call uncertain. The J call may be faulty, since TRBJ2-7 better matches the DNA end. Germline values: CDR1 KGHSH, CDR2 LQKENI. This CDR3 is built from 14 residues. In DNA form, the CDR3 reads TGTGCCAGCTCACCATTTGGTCCACCGGACGAGCAGTACTTC. This codes for CASSPFGPPDEQYF.

The chain employs TRBV12-5 and TRBJ2-1, with 10 bases that match TRBD2. Germline values: CDR1 LGHNT, CDR2 FRNRAP. Germline trimming cut 6 bases from V and 0 bases from J; bases unmatched to any gene: 8. This CDR3 region has 17 residues. The CDR3 loop is CASGSDSGRLSYNEQFF. The CDR3 DNA reads TGTGCTAGTGGATCCGATAGCGGGAGGCTCTCCTACAATGAGCAGTTCTTC.

This clonotype came up a few times. V is TRBV4-2 and J is TRBJ1-5, with D possibly matching TRBD1 (5 bases). V gave up 0 bases and J gave up 7 bases, with 10 bases separating them. The CDR3 extends over 14 amino acids. The V gene's germline CDR1 is LGHNA and CDR2 YNFKEQ. CDR3 sequence: CASSQDPGDQPQHF. CDR3 nucleotide sequence: TGTGCCAGCAGCCAAGATCCGGGGGACCAGCCCCAGCATTTT.

This chain uses TRBV19 with TRBJ2-7, with TRBD2 matching 13 bases. Germline CDR1 reads LNHDA; CDR2 reads SQIVND (reference sequence). Trimming at V came to 9 bases and at J to 5 bases, leaving 4 bases not matched to a gene. The CDR3 spans 13 residues. The CDR3 loop is CASTGLAGHEQYF. CDR3 in DNA: TGTGCCAGCACGGGACTAGCGGGACACGAGCAGTACTTC. Full variable domain (missing parts from reference TRBV19 and TRBJ2-7): DGGITQSPKYLFRKEGQNVTLSCEQNLNHDAMYWYRQDPGQGLRLIYYSQIVNDFQKGDIAEGYSVSREKKESFPLTVTSAQKNPTAFYLCASTGLAGHEQYFGPGTRLTVT.

This clonotype has only a few counts. This chain joins TRBV15 and TRBJ2-7, with D perhaps matching TRBD1 (6 bases). This CDR3 is built from 12 residues. The V and J ends lost 3 bases and 3 bases respectively, with 6 bases between them. From germline, CDR1 is LNHNV and CDR2 YYDKDF (reference sequence). The chain's CDR3 is CATSRDSYEQYF. CDR3 nucleotide sequence: TGTGCCACCAGCAGGGACAGCTACGAGCAGTACTTC.

V gene TRBV5-1 combines with J gene TRBJ2-7, with 9 bases identical to TRBD1. The CDR3 covers 14 residues. V gave up 5 bases and J gave up 2 bases; unmatched junction bases: 5. CDR1 and CDR2 (germline): SGHRS, YFSETQ. DNA for the CDR3: TGCGCCAGCAGATGGGACAGGGAGGCCTACGAGCAGTACTTC. This translates into CASRWDREAYEQYF.

This clonotype was observed a few times. The chain couples TRBV12-5 to TRBJ2-7; D is undetermined. The DNA matches TRBJ2-1 better at its end, which makes the J call doubtful. This CDR3 has 11 amino acids. The V gene's germline CDR1 is LGHNT and CDR2 FRNRAP. The DNA of the CDR3 is TGTGCTAGTGTCCTGCTAAATGAGCAGTTCTTC. Translated: CASVLLNEQFF.

This clonotype has more than one count but fewer than ten. The gene calls are TRBV5-1 and TRBJ2-5; D gene uncertain. Germline loops: CDR1 SGHRS, CDR2 YFSETQ. The CDR3 length is 13 residues. Trimming left V 3 bases short and J 1 base short, with 7 bases between. This chain's CDR3 is CASSSHLQETQYF. CDR3 DNA: TGCGCCAGCAGCTCTCACCTCCAAGAGACCCAGTACTTC.